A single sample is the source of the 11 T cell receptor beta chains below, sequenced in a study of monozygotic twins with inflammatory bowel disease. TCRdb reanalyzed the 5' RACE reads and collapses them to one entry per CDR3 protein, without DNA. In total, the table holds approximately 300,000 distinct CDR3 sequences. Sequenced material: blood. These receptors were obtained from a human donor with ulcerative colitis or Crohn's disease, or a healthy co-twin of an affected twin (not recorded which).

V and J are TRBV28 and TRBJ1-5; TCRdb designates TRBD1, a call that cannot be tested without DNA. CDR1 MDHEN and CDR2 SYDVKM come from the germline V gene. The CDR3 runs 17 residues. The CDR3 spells CASSFPQGVAGNQPQHF.

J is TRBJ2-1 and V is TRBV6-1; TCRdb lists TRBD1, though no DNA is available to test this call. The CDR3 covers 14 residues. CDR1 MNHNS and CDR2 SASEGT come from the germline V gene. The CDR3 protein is CASQEDRAYNEQFF.

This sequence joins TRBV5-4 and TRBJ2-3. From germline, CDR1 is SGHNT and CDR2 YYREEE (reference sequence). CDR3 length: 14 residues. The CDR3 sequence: CASSWDGRTDTQYF.

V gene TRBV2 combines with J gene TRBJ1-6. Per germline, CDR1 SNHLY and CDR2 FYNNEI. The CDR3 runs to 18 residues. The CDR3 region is CASSEARQGGSYNSPLHF.

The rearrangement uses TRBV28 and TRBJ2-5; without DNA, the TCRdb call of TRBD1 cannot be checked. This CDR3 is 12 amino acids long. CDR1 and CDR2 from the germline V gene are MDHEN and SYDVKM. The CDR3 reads CASQRRVETQYF.

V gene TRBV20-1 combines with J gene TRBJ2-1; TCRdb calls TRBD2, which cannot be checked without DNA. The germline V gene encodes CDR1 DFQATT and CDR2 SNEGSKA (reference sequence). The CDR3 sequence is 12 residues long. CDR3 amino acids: CSASYSHNEQFF.

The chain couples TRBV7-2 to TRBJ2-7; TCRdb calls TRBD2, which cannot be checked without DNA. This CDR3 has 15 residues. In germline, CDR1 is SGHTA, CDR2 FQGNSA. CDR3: CASSLFGGYPYEQYF.

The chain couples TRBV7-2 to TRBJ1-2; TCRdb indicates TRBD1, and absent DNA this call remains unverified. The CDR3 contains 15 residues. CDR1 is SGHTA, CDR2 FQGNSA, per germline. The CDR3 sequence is CASSSQGQINYGYTF. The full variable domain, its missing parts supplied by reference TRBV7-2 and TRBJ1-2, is GAGVSQSPSNKVTEKGKDVELRCDPISGHTALYWYRQSLGQGLEFLIYFQGNSAPDKSGLPSDRFSAERTGGSVSTLTIQRTQQEDSAVYLCASSSQGQINYGYTFGSGTRLTVV.

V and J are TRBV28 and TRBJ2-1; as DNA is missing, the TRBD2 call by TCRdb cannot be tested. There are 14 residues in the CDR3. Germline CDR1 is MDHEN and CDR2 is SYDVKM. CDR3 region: CASEDSGPFDEQFF.

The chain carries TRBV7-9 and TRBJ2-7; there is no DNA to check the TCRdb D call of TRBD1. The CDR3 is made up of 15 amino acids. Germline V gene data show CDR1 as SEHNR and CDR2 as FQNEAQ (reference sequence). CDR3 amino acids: CASSPITGAGLEQYF.

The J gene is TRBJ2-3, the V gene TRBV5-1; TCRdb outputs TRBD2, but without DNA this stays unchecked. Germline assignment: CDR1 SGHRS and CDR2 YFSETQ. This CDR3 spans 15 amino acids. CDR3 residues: CASSFQAGVPDTQYF.